What follows describes a single TCR beta chain. The CDR3 is 16 amino acids. CDR1 MGHRA and CDR2 YSYEKL come from the germline V gene. Trimming took off 2 bases at V and 5 bases at J, with 15 bases between the two ends. The time point is: pre-sensitization, week 0. Treatment defined: therapeutic diphenylcyclopropenone sensitization with weekly scalp DPC. The data derive from a study of human T cells and chemical hapten exposure. TCRdb called the RACE reads again in MiXCR, with one record for every CDR3 protein. The sample yields approximately 100,000 distinct CDR3 sequences, roughly an eighth seen once.

The V and J genes are TRBV4-1 and TRBJ2-2; D assignment may be TRBD1 or TRBD2 (5 bases each). The receptor was derived from a woman aged 45-65 years with alopecia areata. Some clones in this sample may be carry-over from other donors' samples. Sample: whole blood, taken in connection with sensitization to the hapten diphenylcyclopropenone (DPC). The CDR3: CASSQFQGAGTGELFF. The CDR3 coding sequence is TGCGCCAGCAGCCAATTTCAGGGTGCGGGTACCGGGGAGCTGTTTTTT.